These 5 T cell receptor beta chains were sequenced from one sample in a study of cytomegalovirus exposure and HLA in healthy donors. The PCR was carried out with 60 Vbeta primers and 13 Jbeta primers. Libraries were prepared by immunoSEQ multiplex PCR; TCRdb keeps only in-frame clonotypes and omits some of them. The top ten hold roughly 0.66% of the sample, which has fewer than 250,000 clones, around four fifths seen once. The specimen was PBMCs. The receptors originated from a boy younger than 10 in good health and CMV-seronegative.

Turning to this clone: This same CDR3 is encoded by further DNA sequences in the sample. CDR3 nucleotides: TGTGCCAGCAGCGTAGGGACTAGTGGGTACAATGAGCAGTTCTTC. Residues: CASSVGTSGYNEQFF. The J gene is TRBJ2-1, the V gene TRBV9, with 7 bases identical to TRBD2. The CDR3 loop spans 15 amino acids. Germline V gives CDR1 SGDLS, CDR2 YYNGEE. Trimming took 0 bases from V and 4 from J; bases not matched to a gene: 4.

Here the CDR3 DNA reads TGTGCCAGCAGTTGGGAAGGGACAGGGGGCTCCGATACGCAGTATTTT. Amino acid sequence: CASSWEGTGGSDTQYF. The chain links TRBV5-8 to TRBJ2-3; 12 nucleotides line up with TRBD1. J was trimmed by 6 bases and V by 5 bases; bases with no gene match: 10. Germline CDR1 SGHTS, CDR2 YDEGEE. The CDR3 totals 16 residues.

This clone was counted only a few times. The rearrangement joins TRBV5-1 to TRBJ1-4, with a tentative D call TRBD1 (5 bases). Trimming pared 4 bases from V and 15 bases from J, leaving 16 bases between. Germline V gene data show CDR1 as SGHRS and CDR2 as YFSETQ. The CDR3 is made up of 12 amino acids. In DNA form, the CDR3 reads TGCGCCAGCAGCGAAGGGGCAGGGACTTTGTTTTTT. This translates into CASSEGAGTLFF.

The chain is built from TRBV13 and TRBJ2-7; the match to TRBD1 covers 9 bases. V shed 2 bases, J shed 3 bases, and the junction held 5 bases outside the gene matches. CDR1 is PRHDT and CDR2 is FYEKMQ in the germline V gene (reference sequence). This CDR3 has 15 residues. The CDR3: CASSLLGQGFYEQYF. CDR3 coding DNA: TGTGCCAGCAGCTTATTAGGACAGGGGTTCTACGAGCAGTACTTC.

This clone was recorded only once. The chain is built from TRBV27 and TRBJ2-3; 7 bases match TRBD2. Germline loops: CDR1 MNHEY, CDR2 SMNVEV (reference sequence). The trim removed 2 bases at V and 5 bases at J, leaving 10 bases unmatched. There are 16 residues in the CDR3. The CDR3 sequence is CASSLVGAGVIDTQYF. The CDR3 coding sequence is TGTGCCAGCAGTTTAGTCGGGGCGGGGGTAATAGATACGCAGTATTTT.